The 18 T cell receptor beta chains presented below share a single source sample, sequenced in a study of CD8 T cells in Susac syndrome. After extraction with the RNeasy kit, about 0.5 to 1 ug of the RNA was reverse transcribed using random hexamers. TCRdb called the immunoSEQ multiplex PCR reads again in MiXCR, with one record for every CDR3 protein. The sample lists hundreds of thousands of distinct CDR3 sequences, 85% to 95% occurring once. Material: CD4+ T cells from PBMCs. These receptors originate from a human donor with multiple sclerosis.

This chain connects TRBV6-5 to TRBJ2-4; TRBD2 might be the D (6 bases). The CDR3 length is 13 residues. Germline assignment: CDR1 MNHEY and CDR2 SVGAGI. Trimming removed 7 bases at V and 6 bases at J, with 13 bases between. This chain's CDR3 is CASMRSGGNIQYF. CDR3 nucleotides: TGTGCCAGCATGAGATCCGGGGGAAACATTCAGTACTTC.

This clonotype occurred once. The chain carries TRBV30 and TRBJ1-1; 8 bases agree with TRBD1. The CDR3 length is 12 residues. The ends lost 4 bases at V and 12 bases at J; junction bases unmatched: 10. Germline CDR1 and CDR2: GTSNPN and SVGIG (reference sequence). DNA for the CDR3: TGTGCCTGGAACTTATACAGGGGGGCGTCTTTCTTT. Amino acid sequence: CAWNLYRGASFF.

The chain links TRBV2 to TRBJ2-6; D remains unclear. From germline, CDR1 is SNHLY and CDR2 FYNNEI. Trimming cost V 6 bases and J 1 base, with 4 bases left between them. The CDR3 covers 13 residues. CDR3 sequence: CASRESGANVLTF. The CDR3, as DNA: TGTGCCAGCAGGGAATCTGGGGCCAACGTCCTGACTTTC.

The chain combines TRBV5-1 with TRBJ2-2; 10 positions agree with TRBD2. The germline gives CDR1 SGHRS, CDR2 YFSETQ. Losses at the gene ends were 7 bases for V and 4 bases for J; bases not matched to a gene: 13. CDR3 size: 17 residues. The CDR3 nucleotides are TGCGCCAGCTCCCCATCTACTAGCGGGGCGGTCACCGGGGAGCTGTTTTTT. Its protein is CASSPSTSGAVTGELFF.

The chain has TRBV14 and TRBJ1-2, with a weak D call TRBD1 (6 bases). The CDR3 runs 13 residues. V gave up 1 base and J gave up 7 bases, with 10 bases separating them. In germline, CDR1 is SGHDN, CDR2 FVKESK. The CDR3 spells CASSQAGAVGYTF. CDR3 sequence (DNA): TGTGCCAGCAGCCAAGCGGGGGCAGTTGGCTACACCTTC.

Written as DNA, the CDR3 is TGTGCCAGCTCCCGGGACAGGGGAGGGAACGAGCAGTACGTC. It specifies CASSRDRGGNEQYV. The rearrangement links TRBV21-1 to TRBJ2-7; the D call TRBD1 from the table was never checked on the DNA. TRBV21-1 is noted as a pseudogene. The CDR3 totals 14 residues.

The sample holds one count of this clonotype. The DNA of the CDR3 is TGCAGCGTTGAAATCACTCAGGGTTCGGACGAGCAGTACTTC. It specifies CSVEITQGSDEQYF. The J gene is TRBJ2-7, the V gene TRBV29-1; tentative D call: TRBD1 (5 bases). The CDR3 is made up of 14 amino acids. V was trimmed by 2 bases and J by 5 bases, leaving 16 bases between them. Germline V gene lookup returns CDR1 SQVTM and CDR2 ANQGSEA.

V gene TRBV29-1 combines with J gene TRBJ2-3, with a possible D match to TRBD1 (5 bases). V was trimmed by 5 bases and J by 6 bases, leaving 12 bases between them. Germline CDR1 is SQVTM and CDR2 is ANQGSEA. The CDR3 is made up of 12 amino acids. The CDR3 here is CSVRSSGDTQYF. The CDR3 DNA is TGCAGCGTTAGGAGTTCAGGGGATACGCAGTATTTT.

This sequence joins TRBV12-3 or TRBV12-4 and TRBJ2-5, with TRBD1 matching over 7 bases. The V segment lost 1 base and the J segment 6 bases; nucleotides outside the gene matches: 2. The CDR3 sequence is 13 residues long. DNA of the CDR3: TGTGCCAGCAGTTTAGGACAGGGAAAGACCCAGTACTTC. This translates into CASSLGQGKTQYF.

The chain is built from TRBV9 and TRBJ2-5, with TRBD2 matching over 9 bases. This CDR3 is 14 amino acids long. Germline CDR1 and CDR2: SGDLS and YYNGEE. The V and J ends lost 2 bases and 3 bases, in that order; junction bases with no gene match: 2. CDR3: CASSVRLAEETQYF. In DNA, the CDR3 is TGTGCCAGCAGCGTCAGACTAGCGGAAGAGACCCAGTACTTC.

The chain couples TRBV12-3 or TRBV12-4 to TRBJ2-3; 11 bases match TRBD2. J was trimmed by 3 bases and V by 1 base; bases with no gene match: 6. CDR3 size: 17 residues. CDR3 residues: CASSLVRASGGTDTQYF. In DNA form, the CDR3 reads TGTGCCAGCAGTTTAGTCCGGGCTAGCGGGGGGACAGATACGCAGTATTTT.

The V gene is TRBV20-1, the J gene TRBJ1-3; D remains ambiguous. V was clipped by 7 bases and J by 3 bases, with 7 bases between them. The germline gives CDR1 DFQATT, CDR2 SNEGSKA (reference sequence). The CDR3 spans 11 residues. CDR3 sequence (DNA): TGCAGTGTAAGAGTTGGAAACACCATATATTTT. Protein: CSVRVGNTIYF.

The V and J genes are TRBV20-1 and TRBJ1-6; D is perhaps TRBD1 (5 bases). Per the germline V gene, CDR1 is DFQATT and CDR2 is SNEGSKA (reference sequence). The ends were cut back, 5 bases at V and 7 bases at J, with 15 bases in the middle. The CDR3 consists of 14 residues. The CDR3 nucleotides read TGCAGTGCTCGCAGGGTGTCGGGAAATTCACCCCTCCACTTT. Translating it yields CSARRVSGNSPLHF.

V gene TRBV13 combines with J gene TRBJ1-6; D ambiguous. The V gene lost 5 bases and the J gene lost 3 bases, with 8 bases spanning the gap. Germline V lookup: CDR1 PRHDT, CDR2 FYEKMQ (reference sequence). The CDR3 covers 14 residues. CDR3 amino acids: CASSRAVYNSPLHF. The CDR3 region has the DNA TGTGCCAGCAGCCGGGCAGTCTATAATTCACCCCTCCACTTT. Together with reference TRBV13 and TRBJ1-6, the CDR3 gives the full variable domain: AAGVIQSPRHLIKEKRETATLKCYPIPRHDTVYWYQQGPGQDPQFLISFYEKMQSDKGSIPDRFSAQQFSDYHSELNMSSLELGDSALYFCASSRAVYNSPLHFGNGTRLTVT.

This sequence joins TRBV20-1 and TRBJ1-6, with unresolved D. From germline, CDR1 is DFQATT and CDR2 SNEGSKA (reference sequence). The CDR3 consists of 13 residues. The V end was cut by 6 bases, the J end by 0 bases, with 6 bases between. As DNA, the CDR3 is TGCAGTGCGTACAGCTCCTATAATTCACCCCTCCACTTT. As protein: CSAYSSYNSPLHF.

This rearrangement joins TRBV18 to TRBJ2-7, with D maybe TRBD1 (6 bases). The V end lost 6 bases, the J end lost 4 bases, and 16 bases lay between the germline ends. This CDR3 is 14 amino acids long. Looked up from germline, CDR1 is KGHSH and CDR2 is LQKENI. CDR3 nucleotide sequence: TGTGCCAGCTCCCAGACTCGGGACATTTACGAGCAGTACTTC. Translation: CASSQTRDIYEQYF. Looking up the rest from reference TRBV18 and TRBJ2-7 gives the full variable domain: NAGVMQNPRHLVRRRGQEARLRCSPMKGHSHVYWYRQLPEEGLKFMVYLQKENIIDESGMPKERFSAEFPKEGPSILRIQQVVRGDSAAYFCASSQTRDIYEQYFGPGTRLTVT.

This chain uses TRBV23-1 with TRBJ2-7; perhaps TRBD1 as D (5 bases). Being an ORF, TRBV23-1 has a function that is uncertain. The CDR3 loop spans 12 amino acids. The V end lost 3 bases, the J end lost 7 bases, and 10 bases lay between the germline ends. Here the CDR3 reads CASSHKRQEQYV. As DNA, the CDR3 is TGCGCCAGCAGTCATAAAAGACAGGAGCAGTACGTC.

This clonotype was detected only once. The chain carries TRBV18 and TRBJ1-2; D call uncertain. The germline CDR1 and CDR2 sequences are KGHSH and LQKENI. The CDR3 has 14 amino acids. Trimming removed 2 bases at V and 4 bases at J, with 11 bases between. The CDR3 spells CASSPEAGPYGYTF. The CDR3, as DNA: TGTGCCAGCTCACCAGAGGCAGGTCCCTATGGCTACACCTTC.